Below are 27 T cell receptor beta chains sequenced from a single sample in a study of regulatory T cells in long-lasting Graves disease. Both iRepertoire HTBI primers and Arm-PCR of CDR3 regions were used to build the TCR beta libraries. TCRdb itself ran the multiplex PCR reads through MiXCR, one entry per CDR3 protein. This sample yields more than 300,000 distinct CDR3 sequences, of which about 12% are seen a single time; 15% to 20% belongs to the top ten. Time point here: newly diagnosed GD, antithyroid drugs for less than 3 months. There was RNA extracted from PBMCs, and the TCR library was made from it. These data also featured in a second study, about T cells in Graves' hyperthyroidism and ophthalmopathy.

The source material was peripheral blood mononuclear cells (PBMCs), sampled at new diagnosis, from a patient treated with antithyroid drugs. The receptors shown here come from a woman younger than 35 with Graves disease.

This clonotype was found a few times. V and J are TRBV4-3 and TRBJ1-1; D not resolved. The length of the CDR3 is 12 residues. Germline-derived CDR1 and CDR2 are LGHNA and YSLEER. The germline V and J ends were trimmed by 3 bases and 10 bases, with 12 bases remaining between them. The CDR3 DNA is TGCGCCAGCAGCCACTTGGGCAAGGGAGCTTTCTTT. Its translation: CASSHLGKGAFF.

This clonotype was counted at least ten times. The V and J genes are TRBV10-3 and TRBJ2-2; no definite D call. CDR1 and CDR2 from the germline V gene are ENHRY and SYGVKD. V gave up 3 bases and J gave up 8 bases, with 1 base separating them. The CDR3 has 10 residues. Written as DNA, the CDR3 is TGTGCCATCAGTGATGGGGAGCTGTTTTTT. It translates to CAISDGELFF.

This clonotype has at least ten counts. This chain uses TRBV11-1 with TRBJ2-1, with D possibly TRBD1 on 5 matching bases. V lost 5 bases to trimming and J lost 9 bases, with 23 bases between them. Germline CDR1 and CDR2: SGHAT and FQDESV (reference sequence). CDR3 size: 16 residues. The CDR3 bases are TGTGCCAGCAGCCCCGTGGTACCATCCAGGGTCGGTGAGCAGTTCTTC. Amino acid sequence: CASSPVVPSRVGEQFF.

This clonotype was recorded many times. V gene TRBV20-1 combines with J gene TRBJ2-1; D is perhaps TRBD1 or TRBD2 (6 bases each). Germline assignment: CDR1 DFQATT and CDR2 SNEGSKA (reference sequence). Deletions cut 5 bases from V and 3 bases from J, with 20 bases between. The CDR3 length is 16 residues. CDR3 nucleotide sequence: TGCAGTGCTCCCGTAGGGGGGAGTCTCATCTACAATGAGCAGTTCTTC. This codes for CSAPVGGSLIYNEQFF.

In its sample, this clonotype was seen many times. The genes are TRBV7-9 and TRBJ2-1; D gene uncertain. Germline CDR1 SEHNR, CDR2 FQNEAQ (reference sequence). The CDR3 totals 15 residues. The V and J ends lost 1 base and 6 bases respectively, with 13 bases between them. The CDR3 DNA reads TGTGCCAGCAGCTTAGTCGCCGGGCGTACCAATGAGCAGTTCTTC. It encodes CASSLVAGRTNEQFF.

This clonotype was counted ten times or more. The chain uses TRBV27 and TRBJ2-3; D call uncertain. The CDR3 covers 13 residues. Germline loops: CDR1 MNHEY, CDR2 SMNVEV (reference sequence). The ends were cut back, 5 bases at V and 2 bases at J, with 8 bases in the middle. In DNA form, the CDR3 reads TGTGCCAGCAGTCCCCGGAACACAGATACGCAGTATTTT. Encoded protein: CASSPRNTDTQYF.

This clonotype was recorded at least ten times. The chain recombines TRBV20-1 with TRBJ2-2; the D gene is possibly TRBD1 (6 bases). V dropped 6 bases and J dropped 6 bases, with 14 bases sitting between them. Germline CDR1 and CDR2: DFQATT and SNEGSKA (reference sequence). This CDR3 comprises 13 residues. CDR3 region: CSAENREPGELFF. For the CDR3, the DNA is TGCAGTGCGGAAAACAGGGAACCCGGGGAGCTGTTTTTT.

The chain carries TRBV10-3 and TRBJ2-1; D may correspond to TRBD1 or TRBD2 (6 bases each). The CDR3 sequence is 13 residues long. The germline V gene has CDR1 ENHRY and CDR2 SYGVKD. Trimming pared 2 bases from V and 9 bases from J, leaving 11 bases between. CDR3 residues: CAISEGGGGEQFF. CDR3 DNA sequence: TGTGCCATCAGTGAGGGAGGGGGAGGTGAGCAGTTCTTC.

This clonotype occurred many times. The rearrangement joins TRBV7-2 to TRBJ2-1, with D hard to call. Trimming took off 4 bases at V and 7 bases at J, with 14 bases between the two ends. Germline V gene data show CDR1 as SGHTA and CDR2 as FQGNSA. This CDR3 contains 14 residues. Here the CDR3 reads CASSSYEPWNEQFF. The CDR3 bases are TGTGCCAGCAGCTCCTACGAGCCCTGGAATGAGCAGTTCTTC.

The CDR3 is CASSYGTPGEQYF. The DNA for the CDR3 is TGTGCCAGCAGCTACGGGACACCGGGGGAGCAGTACTTC. The chain recombines TRBV6-2 or TRBV6-3 with TRBJ2-7; TRBD1 might be the D (6 bases). The germline V gene has CDR1 MNHEY and CDR2 SVGEGT. Deletions cut 6 bases from V and 7 bases from J, with 16 bases between. This CDR3 has 13 residues.

In its sample, this clonotype was seen many times. This rearrangement joins TRBV7-9 to TRBJ2-5; TRBD2 matches 11 bases. V shed 8 bases, J shed 4 bases, and the junction held 9 bases outside the gene matches. The CDR3 consists of 15 residues. The germline CDR1 and CDR2 sequences are SEHNR and FQNEAQ (reference sequence). In nucleotides, the CDR3 is TGTGCCAGCGAAGGTACCGGGACTAGCGGAGAGACCCAGTACTTC. Its protein product is CASEGTGTSGETQYF.

This clonotype was counted at least ten times. The V call is TRBV11-2, the J call TRBJ2-5; a weak D match, TRBD1 (5 bases). The CDR3 sequence is 14 residues long. The V gene's germline CDR1 is SGHAT and CDR2 FQNNGV. The V end lost 5 bases, the J end lost 2 bases, and 12 bases lay between the germline ends. The DNA for the CDR3 is TGTGCCAGCAGCCCCTTTGACAGACAAGAGACCCAGTACTTC. Translated, it gives CASSPFDRQETQYF.

This rearrangement joins TRBV7-9 to TRBJ2-2, with D tentatively TRBD1 (5 bases). V was shortened by 3 bases and J by 0 bases, with 11 bases between the two germline ends. This CDR3 region has 16 residues. Germline loops: CDR1 SEHNR, CDR2 FQNEAQ (reference sequence). The CDR3 loop reads CASSLGWGPNTGELFF. The CDR3 DNA is TGTGCCAGCAGCTTGGGTTGGGGCCCGAACACCGGGGAGCTGTTTTTT.

This clonotype occurred many times. V usage is TRBV7-2 and J usage is TRBJ1-1, with a weak D call TRBD1 (6 bases). V was cut by 4 bases and J by 6 bases, with 12 bases left in between. Germline V gives CDR1 SGHTA, CDR2 FQGNSA. The CDR3 consists of 13 residues. The CDR3 region is CASSWGSGAEAFF. The DNA for the CDR3 is TGTGCCAGCAGCTGGGGGTCAGGGGCTGAAGCTTTCTTT.

This clonotype was counted many times. This chain joins TRBV20-1 and TRBJ1-3; D may be TRBD1 (5 bases). Germline V CDR1 and CDR2: DFQATT, SNEGSKA (reference sequence). The germline V and J ends were trimmed by 4 bases and 0 bases, with 10 bases remaining between them. The CDR3 has 14 residues. The CDR3 coding sequence is TGCAGTGCTACAGGGTACTACTCTGGAAACACCATATATTTT. It encodes CSATGYYSGNTIYF.

This clonotype was counted between two and nine times. The rearrangement uses TRBV6-1 and TRBJ2-4, with D maybe TRBD2 (6 bases). The germline V gene encodes CDR1 MNHNS and CDR2 SASEGT. The CDR3 sequence is 20 residues long. Trimming removed 5 bases from V and 0 bases from J, with 26 bases in between. The CDR3 DNA reads as TGTGCCAGCAGTCAACGGAGGGACTTTCTACACGCCTTAGCCAAAAACATTCAGTACTTC. Translated, it gives CASSQRRDFLHALAKNIQYF.

The table lists this clonotype with many counts. The chain joins TRBV12-3 or TRBV12-4 to TRBJ1-5; D remains ambiguous. The length of the CDR3 is 15 residues. The ends were cut back, 6 bases at V and 2 bases at J, with 14 bases in the middle. Here the CDR3 DNA reads TGTGCCAGCAGCCTAGGACCTGGAGGCAATCAGCCCCAGCATTTT. It yields the protein CASSLGPGGNQPQHF.

This clonotype came up a few times. The gene calls are TRBV9 and TRBJ1-2; 9 bases map to TRBD1. Germline trimming cut 3 bases from V and 7 bases from J; bases unmatched to any gene: 7. From germline, CDR1 is SGDLS and CDR2 YYNGEE. The CDR3 sequence is 14 residues long. The CDR3 DNA sequence: TGTGCCAGCAGCGCACGACAGGGGGAATTTGGCTACACCTTC. Translated, it gives CASSARQGEFGYTF. Looking up the rest from reference TRBV9 and TRBJ1-2 gives the full variable domain: DSGVTQTPKHLITATGQRVTLRCSPRSGDLSVYWYQQSLDQGLQFLIQYYNGEERAKGNILERFSAQQFPDLHSELNLSSLELGDSALYFCASSARQGEFGYTFGSGTRLTVV.

On this clonotype: A far larger clone is just one base off, so this is likely a read error. The chain uses TRBV6-5 and TRBJ1-1, with D perhaps TRBD1 (5 bases). V lost 2 bases and J 3 bases, leaving 7 bases between the germline ends. The CDR3 spans 13 residues. Per germline, CDR1 MNHEY and CDR2 SVGAGI. The CDR3 reads CASSYGTHTEAFF. The CDR3 DNA reads as TGTGCCAGCAGTTACGGGACGCACACTGAAGCTTTCTTT.

This clonotype occurred many times. V usage is TRBV20-1 and J usage is TRBJ2-1; D is possibly TRBD2 (5 bases). This CDR3 region has 14 residues. The V end lost 1 base, the J end lost 5 bases, and 12 bases lay between the germline ends. The germline V gene has CDR1 DFQATT and CDR2 SNEGSKA (reference sequence). This chain's CDR3 is CSARVPGTNNEQFF. CDR3 in DNA: TGCAGTGCTAGAGTTCCGGGAACCAACAATGAGCAGTTCTTC.

This clonotype appeared many times. The chain couples TRBV6-1 to TRBJ2-3, with TRBD1 identical over 8 bases. CDR3 length equals 16 residues. Looked up from germline, CDR1 is MNHNS and CDR2 is SASEGT. V trimming: 5 bases; J trimming: 3 bases; junction bases outside the gene matches: 10. The CDR3 spells CASSRDRNSATDTQYF. DNA for the CDR3: TGTGCCAGCAGTAGGGACAGGAATTCGGCGACAGATACGCAGTATTTT.

The chain combines TRBV29-1 with TRBJ1-2; D gene unclear. Germline CDR1 SQVTM, CDR2 ANQGSEA. The CDR3 contains 12 residues. Deletions cut 6 bases from V and 6 bases from J, with 14 bases between. CDR3 sequence reads: CSVGRNSDGYTF. Here the CDR3 DNA reads TGCAGCGTAGGCAGAAACTCGGATGGCTACACCTTC.

This clonotype was seen many times. The chain employs TRBV2 and TRBJ2-5; D gene unclear. V gave up 3 bases and J gave up 2 bases, with 7 bases separating them. There are 13 residues in the CDR3. Germline lookup yields CDR1 SNHLY and CDR2 FYNNEI. In DNA form, the CDR3 reads TGTGCCAGCAGTGACGGGCAGCAAGAGACCCAGTACTTC. Amino acid sequence: CASSDGQQETQYF.

This clonotype was counted at least ten times. The chain uses TRBV20-1 and TRBJ2-1; 9 bases match TRBD2. In germline, CDR1 is DFQATT, CDR2 SNEGSKA (reference sequence). This CDR3 spans 16 amino acids. V was clipped by 1 base and J by 7 bases; unmatched bases: 11. This CDR3 reads CSARAPSGGFLNEQFF. The CDR3 DNA reads as TGCAGTGCTAGAGCGCCAAGCGGGGGGTTCCTTAATGAGCAGTTCTTC.

The chain links TRBV2 to TRBJ2-5; a weak D match, TRBD2 (5 bases). CDR3 size: 17 residues. Trimming took off 5 bases at V and 1 base at J, with 20 bases between the two ends. Germline values: CDR1 SNHLY, CDR2 FYNNEI. The CDR3 loop is CASSSGEGFWAQETQYF. CDR3 nucleotides: TGTGCCAGCAGTTCGGGTGAGGGCTTTTGGGCCCAAGAGACCCAGTACTTC.

This clonotype has only a few counts. Since a much larger clone is just one base distant, this may be a read error. DNA for the CDR3: TGCAGTGCTAACTTTCGGGGGGGGAACACTGTAGCTTTCTTT. Translating it yields CSANFRGGNTVAFF. The chain is built from TRBV20-1 and TRBJ1-1; D is perhaps TRBD1 (5 bases). The CDR3 covers 14 residues. Germline-derived CDR1 and CDR2 are DFQATT and SNEGSKA (reference sequence).

The sample holds many counts of this clonotype. J is TRBJ2-3 and V is TRBV6-2 or TRBV6-3, with 8 bases lining up with TRBD1. This CDR3 has 16 residues. The germline V gene encodes CDR1 MNHEY and CDR2 SVGEGT. The junction had 13 bases not matched to a gene; V was cut back by 6 bases and J by 5 bases. CDR3 nucleotide sequence: TGTGCCAGCAGAATAACACCGGACAGGGTCATAGATACGCAGTATTTT. Translating gives CASRITPDRVIDTQYF.